There are a few counts of the clone carrying this T cell receptor (beta chain). Its antigen is undetermined. This specimen comes from a study of T-cell reconstitution after alpha-beta-depleted transplantation in children. Overall study findings and caveats: Newly produced T cells mostly accounted for T-cell counts and diversity one year post-transplant.

A library of TCRbeta sequences, prepared with unique molecular identifiers, was generated. MiXCR, run by TCRdb on the PCR reads, gives a single entry per CDR3 protein. Of approximately 630,000 distinct CDR3 sequences in the sample, 13% were seen once. This CDR3 comprises 16 residues. V was cut by 5 bases and J by 4 bases, with 15 bases left in between. CDR1 SEHNR and CDR2 FQNEAQ come from the germline V gene (reference sequence). The sample in question was PBMCs, obtained before TCRalphabeta/CD19-depleted stem cell transplant. V and J are TRBV7-9 and TRBJ1-6; D unclear. The clonotype originates from a girl aged 2 to 10 with congenital amegakaryocytic thrombocytopenia, due to receive a stem cell transplant. DNA for the CDR3: TGTGCCAGCAGCCGGCGGGGAGGACCTTATAATTCACCCCTCCACTTT. This translates into CASSRRGGPYNSPLHF.